This T cell receptor (beta chain) was observed in a study of T cells in Graves' hyperthyroidism and ophthalmopathy. Authors of the study amplified TCR beta CDR3 regions from RNA transcripts. First-round RT-PCR with HTBI primers amplified the TCR CDR3 region. Each CDR3 protein gets one entry after TCRdb re-called the multiplex PCR reads with MiXCR. In the table there are about 290,000 distinct CDR3 sequences, about an eighth of which are singletons. V was trimmed by 8 bases and J by 4 bases, leaving 27 bases between them. The CDR3 contains 17 residues. Germline loops: CDR1 MGHRA, CDR2 YSYEKL. The clonotype was recovered from a woman aged 25 to 39 with Graves' hyperthyroidism that later progressed to Graves' ophthalmopathy. Sequenced: blood. The chain employs TRBV4-1 and TRBJ2-7, with D uncertain. Here the CDR3 DNA reads TGCGCCAGCTCCAACCAGAAGAACGCTGCCTCCGGATACGAGCAGTACTTC. This gives the protein CASSNQKNAASGYEQYF.